These T cell receptor beta chains were read from a single sample in a study of breast tumors, draining lymph nodes, adjacent tissues. TCRdb re-analysed the multiplex PCR reads in MiXCR, keeping a single row per CDR3 protein. Of hundreds of thousands of distinct CDR3 sequences in the sample, about 30% were seen once. The sample taken for sequencing was axillary lymph node tissue. These receptors were collected from a female donor with breast cancer. Some clones in this sample may be carry-over from other donors' samples. The CDR3 runs from the conserved cysteine through the conserved F or W. D genes are given only for firm matches. Clone size is given for some rows only: seen once, a few or many times, or a class if the clone is expanded.

j_call d_call v_call clone_size cdr3_aa cdr3_nt
TRBJ1-5 TRBD1 TRBV7-8 many CASSGQFDQPQHF TGTGCCAGCTCGGGACAGTTCGATCAGCCCCAGCATTTT
TRBJ2-3 NA TRBV20-1 many CSAKQAGGSTDTQYF TGCAGTGCTAAACAAGCGGGCGGGAGCACAGATACGCAGTATTTT
TRBJ1-2 NA TRBV11-3 few CASSLRWASGYTF TGTGCCAGCAGCTTAAGGTGGGCTAGCGGCTACACCTTC
TRBJ2-1 TRBD2 TRBV5-1 many CASSPPRGSGRNNEQFF TGCGCCAGCAGCCCCCCTCGGGGGAGCGGGAGAAACAATGAGCAGTTCTTC
TRBJ2-3 NA TRBV12-5 many CASGLKGADTQYF TGTGCTAGTGGTTTAAAAGGGGCAGATACGCAGTATTTT
TRBJ1-5 NA TRBV4-3 many CASSQSENQPQHF TGCGCCAGCAGCCAATCGGAAAATCAGCCCCAGCATTTT
TRBJ1-4 NA TRBV6-6 many CASSTGQSNEKLFF TGTGCCAGCAGTACCGGACAGAGTAATGAAAAACTGTTTTTT
TRBJ1-3 TRBD1 TRBV7-7 once CASSADRVSTIYF TGTGCTAGCAGCGCAGACAGGGTGAGCACTATATATTTT
TRBJ2-5 NA TRBV24-1 NA CATSDLGSPLETQYF TGTGCCACCAGTGACCTAGGGAGTCCGTTGGAGACCCAGTACTTC
TRBJ2-7 NA TRBV14 many CASSQWERGEQYF TGTGCCAGCAGCCAATGGGAGAGGGGGGAGCAGTACTTC
TRBJ1-4 NA TRBV24-1 NA CATSDLGAEEKLFF TGTGCCACCAGTGATTTGGGGGCCGAGGAAAAACTGTTTTTT
TRBJ1-2 NA TRBV5-4 NA CASSKRTANYGYTF TGTGCCAGCAGCAAGCGGACAGCTAACTATGGCTACACCTTC
TRBJ2-5 NA TRBV7-9 NA CASSVGGQGPFQETQYF TGTGCCAGCAGCGTTGGGGGGCAGGGGCCATTCCAAGAGACCCAGTACTTC
TRBJ2-3 TRBD2 TRBV5-5 NA CASSRTSGSYNEQYF TGTGCCAGCAGCCGCACTAGCGGGAGCTACAATGAGCAGTATTTT
TRBJ1-1 NA TRBV5-6 few CASSLDRGRGDTEAFF TGTGCCAGCAGCTTGGACCGGGGACGGGGGGACACTGAAGCTTTCTTT